The clone carrying this T cell receptor (beta chain) was detected only a few times. The CDR3 length is 14 residues. The germline V and J ends were trimmed by 1 base and 11 bases, with 17 bases remaining between them. The germline CDR1 and CDR2 sequences are LGHNA and YNFKEQ. In TCRdb, the 5' RACE reads were re-called with MiXCR into one record per CDR3 protein. The profile shows about 340,000 distinct CDR3 sequences, approximately 15% of them singletons. This specimen belongs to a study of T-cell memory formation after mild COVID-19. The source is a man between 18 and 35 years old who had mild COVID-19 (a few samples of this study predate the infection). Cell type and time point are not known. Input material: PBMCs or a T cell subset sorted from them (not recorded which). This rearrangement joins TRBV4-2 to TRBJ1-1; no definite D call. CDR3 nucleotides: TGTGCCAGCAGCCAAGCGGTAGGAGGCGTAGAGGCTTTCTTT. It is translated as CASSQAVGGVEAFF.